This T cell receptor (beta chain) was obtained from a study of early T cells in non-severe SARS-CoV-2 infection. A single record per CDR3 protein comes from TCRdb applying MiXCR to the 5' RACE reads. The table has about 71,000 distinct CDR3 sequences, approximately 15% seen once. The CDR3 loop spans 14 amino acids. The V segment lost 4 bases and the J segment 6 bases; nucleotides outside the gene matches: 7. CDR1 and CDR2 (germline): SGHRS, YFSETQ. The TCR was taken from an adult who was a healthcare worker with PCR-confirmed SARS-CoV-2 infection or an uninfected control (not recorded which). Material: whole blood. The chain uses TRBV5-1 and TRBJ2-1; 7 positions match TRBD1. This chain's CDR3 is CASSLHGTVNEQFF. The CDR3 coding sequence is TGCGCCAGCAGCCTACACGGGACAGTCAATGAGCAGTTCTTC.